These T cell receptor beta chains were read from a single sample in a study of shared clonotypes between healthy human individuals. Sequenced by immunoSEQ multiplex PCR; TCRdb stores in-frame clones only, minus some. The repertoire holds about 2 million clones, with approximately 94% as singletons. Input material: naive CD8+ T cells sorted from blood. Every receptor here comes from a man aged 18 to 29 in good health. Each CDR3 is given with its conserved first and last residue.

V: TRBV29-1
J: TRBJ2-7
CDR3: CSVALGAEQYF

V: TRBV7-9
J: TRBJ1-6
CDR3: CASSSTNNSPLHF

V: TRBV7-9
J: TRBJ2-7
CDR3: CASSLTSTHSYEQYF

V: TRBV7-8
J: TRBJ2-5
CDR3: CASSLAGTGLQETQYF

V: TRBV13
J: TRBJ2-7
CDR3: CASSSRLAGPTYEQYF

V: TRBV7-9
J: TRBJ2-5
CDR3: CASSHPLAGGGETQYF

V: TRBV30
J: TRBJ1-5
CDR3: CAWSEGTNTIQPQHF

V: TRBV7-2
J: TRBJ2-5
CDR3: CASSLVVGETQYF

V: TRBV18
J: TRBJ2-5
CDR3: CASSGQGLETQYF

V: TRBV5-1
J: TRBJ1-6
CDR3: CASKIDGSSYNSPLHF

V: TRBV4-3
J: TRBJ2-2
CDR3: CASSQGLAGIYSTGELFF

V: TRBV7-9
J: TRBJ2-1
CDR3: CASSHWSNEQFF

V: TRBV7-2
J: TRBJ2-3
CDR3: CASSLFSIVRRGTDTQYF

V: TRBV27
J: TRBJ2-1
CDR3: CASSVHKLTGAPGNEQFF

V: TRBV19
J: TRBJ2-7
CDR3: CASSKGLAGGISYEQYF

V: TRBV4-3
J: TRBJ2-3
CDR3: CASSQVGGLTDTQYF

V: TRBV6-5
J: TRBJ1-5
CDR3: CASSPTAYNQPQHF

V: TRBV7-9
J: TRBJ2-5
CDR3: CASSLRGGETQYF

V: TRBV13
J: TRBJ2-1
CDR3: CASSFSSGSWNEQFF

V: TRBV29-1
J: TRBJ2-3
CDR3: CSVDGWGMSTDTQYF

V: TRBV27
J: TRBJ2-5
CDR3: CASSLRGQWETQYF

V: TRBV11-2
J: TRBJ1-1
CDR3: CASSLVQRAEAFF

V: TRBV7-2
J: TRBJ2-2
CDR3: CAKRNTGELFF